Each of the 15 T cell receptor beta chains below was sequenced from the same sample in a study of blood T cells in healthy people across ages (dated by TCRdb to between 2014 and 2017). Libraries came from 5' RACE. The second PCR ran for about 6 to 12 cycles and used a J-beta primer mix along with a sample-barcoded 5' primer. TCRdb trimmed public reads at Q25 via fastp, called clones via MiXCR and kept in-frame beta chains. All rows with the same CDR3 protein become a single entry with the most common DNA and genes. Counted in this sample were approximately 1,700,000 distinct CDR3 sequences; about 39% of them appeared once. The ten biggest clones cover roughly 23% of the sample. Material for sequencing was blood. The receptors were gathered from a human donor in good health.

This clonotype has more than one count but fewer than ten. The V call is TRBV7-2, the J call TRBJ2-6; no reliable D call. Trimming left V 6 bases short and J 0 bases short, with 15 bases between. This CDR3 contains 17 residues. Germline values: CDR1 SGHTA, CDR2 FQGNSA. CDR3 bases: TGTGCCAGCAGTCTTGCTGGGCCGAGCTCTGGGGCCAACGTCCTGACTTTC. The encoded protein is CASSLAGPSSGANVLTF.

The chain combines TRBV7-8 with TRBJ2-6; 9 bases match TRBD1. The germline CDR1 and CDR2 sequences are SGHVS and FQNEAQ. The ends lost 1 base at V and 4 bases at J; junction bases unmatched: 2. This CDR3 comprises 16 residues. The CDR3 DNA is TGTGCCAGCAGCTTAGGACAGGGGGTCGGGGCCAACGTCCTGACTTTC. This gives the protein CASSLGQGVGANVLTF.

The chain recombines TRBV10-3 with TRBJ2-1, with 12 bases that match TRBD2. The ends lost 4 bases at V and 7 bases at J; junction bases unmatched: 8. Germline-derived CDR1 and CDR2 are ENHRY and SYGVKD. This CDR3 spans 16 amino acids. The CDR3 DNA is TGTGCCATCAGTGTATCTAGCGGGGGGGCCGAAAATGAGCAGTTCTTC. Residues: CAISVSSGGAENEQFF.

The chain joins TRBV28 to TRBJ2-3, with D possibly being TRBD1 (8 bases). CDR1 and CDR2 (germline): MDHEN, SYDVKM. V was pared by 8 bases and J by 4 bases, with 22 bases between. The CDR3 loop spans 16 amino acids. The CDR3 loop reads CASHGHRGRGADTQYF. CDR3 DNA: TGTGCCAGCCATGGCCACAGGGGGAGGGGAGCAGATACGCAGTATTTT.

CDR3 DNA: TGTGCCAGCAGCTTGGATAAGGGTTATCAGCCCCAGCATTTT. This codes for CASSLDKGYQPQHF. The genes are TRBV7-2 and TRBJ1-5; D is unclear. The CDR3 has 14 amino acids. V was clipped by 3 bases and J by 5 bases, with 11 bases between them. CDR1 is SGHTA and CDR2 is FQGNSA in the germline V gene.

This chain uses TRBV5-4 with TRBJ2-2; no clear D gene. The V and J ends lost 2 bases and 5 bases respectively, with 7 bases between them. Germline CDR1 and CDR2: SGHNT and YYREEE (reference sequence). The CDR3 is 13 residues long. The CDR3: CASSFARTGELFF. In DNA form, the CDR3 reads TGTGCCAGCAGCTTCGCAAGGACCGGGGAGCTGTTTTTT.

This clonotype has just a few counts. In DNA, the CDR3 is TGTGCCAGCAGTCTAGGACAGGGCAGGAGGTCACCCCTCCACTTT. This translates into CASSLGQGRRSPLHF. The chain uses TRBV12-3 or TRBV12-4 and TRBJ1-6; 8 positions agree with TRBD1. This CDR3 is 15 amino acids long. The V segment lost 5 bases and the J segment 10 bases; nucleotides outside the gene matches: 10.

The chain is built from TRBV5-1 and TRBJ1-2, with D unresolved. This CDR3 has 14 residues. Germline loops: CDR1 SGHRS, CDR2 YFSETQ. V lost 0 bases and J lost 4, with 10 bases in between. CDR3 region: CASSLEAGIYGYTF. Written as DNA, the CDR3 is TGCGCCAGCAGCTTGGAGGCGGGGATCTATGGCTACACCTTC.

The table lists this clonotype with a few counts. The chain recombines TRBV29-1 with TRBJ2-3; D is unclear. Germline V CDR1 and CDR2: SQVTM, ANQGSEA. This CDR3 has 13 residues. Trimming shortened V by 7 bases and J by 0 bases, and 11 bases separated the two germline ends. The CDR3 is CSALQRSTDTQYF. In nucleotides, the CDR3 is TGCAGCGCTTTACAGCGAAGCACAGATACGCAGTATTTT.

This clonotype was seen at least ten times. In DNA, the CDR3 is TGTGCCACCAGCAGAGATTATACTGCAACTAATGAAAAACTGTTTTTT. Residues: CATSRDYTATNEKLFF. The chain carries TRBV15 and TRBJ1-4; D gene uncertain. V lost 0 bases and J 0 bases, leaving 8 bases between the germline ends. The CDR3 extends over 16 amino acids. CDR1 and CDR2 (germline): LNHNV, YYDKDF (reference sequence).

J is TRBJ1-2 and V is TRBV7-2, with a possible D match to TRBD1 (5 bases). Trimming cost V 4 bases and J 8 bases, with 20 bases left between them. Germline CDR1 SGHTA, CDR2 FQGNSA. The CDR3 totals 15 residues. CDR3 sequence (DNA): TGTGCCAGCAGCTCACTGGACATCCTATACGTCGGCTACACCTTC. Protein product: CASSSLDILYVGYTF.

The rearrangement uses TRBV30 and TRBJ2-4; D not resolved. V was pared by 2 bases and J by 6 bases, with 11 bases between. From germline, CDR1 is GTSNPN and CDR2 SVGIG (reference sequence). The CDR3 spans 13 residues. The CDR3 here is CAWSYGVSNIQYF. DNA for the CDR3: TGTGCCTGGAGTTATGGGGTCTCAAACATTCAGTACTTC.

The genes are TRBV29-1 and TRBJ1-1; D uncertain. The V end lost 6 bases, the J end lost 0 bases, and 14 bases lay between the germline ends. The CDR3 length is 14 residues. Germline V gene sequence: CDR1 SQVTM, CDR2 ANQGSEA. The CDR3 here is CSVEEVLVNTEAFF. Here the CDR3 DNA reads TGCAGCGTGGAGGAGGTGCTAGTGAACACTGAAGCTTTCTTT.

This clonotype was detected a few times. The chain employs TRBV6-1 and TRBJ2-4, with TRBD1 matching 9 bases. J gave up 4 bases and V 2 bases, and 9 bases lay outside the gene matches. This CDR3 contains 17 residues. Looked up from germline, CDR1 is MNHNS and CDR2 is SASEGT. The CDR3 bases are TGTGCCAGCAGTGAAAGGGGACGGGGGACAGGGAAAAACATTCAGTACTTC. Amino acid sequence: CASSERGRGTGKNIQYF.

In this sample, this clonotype turned up a few times. The rearrangement uses TRBV20-1 and TRBJ1-2, with TRBD1 as a possible D gene (6 bases). CDR3 length: 13 amino acids. The germline V and J ends were trimmed by 6 bases and 4 bases, with 15 bases remaining between them. Germline CDR1 is DFQATT and CDR2 is SNEGSKA (reference sequence). CDR3 DNA sequence: TGCAGTGCCCCTAGACAGGTCGCCTATGGCTACACCTTC. Protein product: CSAPRQVAYGYTF.